These T cell receptor beta chains were read from a single sample in a study of cytomegalovirus exposure and HLA in healthy donors. Only in-frame clones appear in the TCRdb table, and some are missing; sequencing was by immunoSEQ multiplex PCR. Of around 150,000 clones listed, roughly 79% were seen once; the top ten hold 1.7%. Sequenced: PBMCs. The receptors were sampled from a young woman in good health and CMV-seronegative. The CDR3 runs from the conserved cysteine through the conserved F or W. Fields, in order: CDR3 protein, V gene, J gene, clone size. Some rows have no size entry. The others give once, few or many, or a class for an expanded clone.

CDR3aa: CASSFRTEEQFF; v_gene: TRBV5-1; j_gene: TRBJ2-1; abundance: .
CDR3aa: CASSLETGIYSGANVLTF; v_gene: TRBV7-2; j_gene: TRBJ2-6; abundance: once
CDR3aa: CAWGGPYGYTF; v_gene: TRBV30; j_gene: TRBJ1-2; abundance: .
CDR3aa: CASKPDRGRAGELFF; v_gene: TRBV6-1; j_gene: TRBJ2-2; abundance: .
CDR3aa: CASSPLRSRGFCEKLFF; v_gene: TRBV7-2; j_gene: TRBJ1-4; abundance: .
CDR3aa: CASSLIGGGTDTQYF; v_gene: TRBV5-1; j_gene: TRBJ2-3; abundance: .
CDR3aa: CSATGGNYGYTF; v_gene: TRBV29-1; j_gene: TRBJ1-2; abundance: .
CDR3aa: CASGPGLAGARYQETQYF; v_gene: TRBV19; j_gene: TRBJ2-5; abundance: .
CDR3aa: CASSPRTDYEQYF; v_gene: TRBV7-2; j_gene: TRBJ2-7; abundance: .
CDR3aa: CASSSDRASGNTIYF; v_gene: TRBV7-9; j_gene: TRBJ1-3; abundance: .
CDR3aa: CASSNRGQDRNEKLFF; v_gene: TRBV11-1; j_gene: TRBJ1-4; abundance: .
CDR3aa: CASTLKGGVNTEAFF; v_gene: TRBV27; j_gene: TRBJ1-1; abundance: .
CDR3aa: CATSVYRVIPGELFF; v_gene: TRBV15; j_gene: TRBJ2-2; abundance: .
CDR3aa: CASSPSSYNSPLHF; v_gene: TRBV18; j_gene: TRBJ1-6; abundance: few
CDR3aa: CASSSRSRVGSGYTF; v_gene: TRBV7-2; j_gene: TRBJ1-2; abundance: .
CDR3aa: CASSEIRNNYNEQFF; v_gene: TRBV10-1; j_gene: TRBJ2-1; abundance: .
CDR3aa: CASSITQRGGGEQFF; v_gene: TRBV6-6; j_gene: TRBJ2-1; abundance: .
CDR3aa: CASSVGLTGVRNEQFF; v_gene: TRBV9; j_gene: TRBJ2-1; abundance: .
CDR3aa: CASSAYSQLAYNEQFF; v_gene: TRBV9; j_gene: TRBJ2-1; abundance: .
CDR3aa: CASSWRGPSTEAFF; v_gene: TRBV5-1; j_gene: TRBJ1-1; abundance: few
CDR3aa: CASAVSGFDYGYTF; v_gene: TRBV6-1; j_gene: TRBJ1-2; abundance: few
CDR3aa: CASSPRESLSGNTIYF; v_gene: TRBV18; j_gene: TRBJ1-3; abundance: few
CDR3aa: CASSLGAGATRDEQFF; v_gene: TRBV5-6; j_gene: TRBJ2-1; abundance: once
CDR3aa: CASSSSGLERGPQHF; v_gene: TRBV27; j_gene: TRBJ1-5; abundance: .
CDR3aa: CASSTTASGANVLTF; v_gene: TRBV5-1; j_gene: TRBJ2-6; abundance: .
CDR3aa: CASSSSASGPSNEQFF; v_gene: TRBV18; j_gene: TRBJ2-1; abundance: .
CDR3aa: CASSVREGLFGNEQFF; v_gene: TRBV7-6; j_gene: TRBJ2-1; abundance: .
CDR3aa: CASSGTGIYEQYF; v_gene: TRBV9; j_gene: TRBJ2-7; abundance: .
CDR3aa: CASSLMAGGLSTDTQYF; v_gene: TRBV7-2; j_gene: TRBJ2-3; abundance: .
CDR3aa: CASGRGVGYGYTF; v_gene: TRBV6-1; j_gene: TRBJ1-2; abundance: .
CDR3aa: CASSQTSSTGELFF; v_gene: TRBV2; j_gene: TRBJ2-2; abundance: once
CDR3aa: CSVEYREGTEAFF; v_gene: TRBV29-1; j_gene: TRBJ1-1; abundance: .
CDR3aa: CASRLTGGEGYTF; v_gene: TRBV7-2; j_gene: TRBJ1-2; abundance: .
CDR3aa: CASSQAGASYNEQFF; v_gene: TRBV4-2; j_gene: TRBJ2-1; abundance: .
CDR3aa: CASSVGGFASYNEQFF; v_gene: TRBV9; j_gene: TRBJ2-1; abundance: .
CDR3aa: CSARNGGSGANVLTF; v_gene: TRBV29-1; j_gene: TRBJ2-6; abundance: .
CDR3aa: CASSWGGNYGYTF; v_gene: TRBV28; j_gene: TRBJ1-2; abundance: .
CDR3aa: CASFTSLGLQGYTF; v_gene: TRBV6-5; j_gene: TRBJ1-2; abundance: few
CDR3aa: CASSLRGGGVSEAFF; v_gene: TRBV5-4; j_gene: TRBJ1-1; abundance: few
CDR3aa: CASSYQQGVIDNEQFF; v_gene: TRBV6-5; j_gene: TRBJ2-1; abundance: few
CDR3aa: CAIGTGSTNEKLFF; v_gene: TRBV6-1; j_gene: TRBJ1-4; abundance: few
CDR3aa: CAWSVLAEQFF; v_gene: TRBV30; j_gene: TRBJ2-1; abundance: .
CDR3aa: CASETTGGGETQYF; v_gene: TRBV5-1; j_gene: TRBJ2-5; abundance: .
CDR3aa: CASSLGEVYGYTF; v_gene: TRBV5-1; j_gene: TRBJ1-2; abundance: .
CDR3aa: CASSHDSSNQPQHF; v_gene: TRBV7-2; j_gene: TRBJ1-5; abundance: once